Shown below are 32 T cell receptor beta chains from a single sample sequenced in a study of T cells after yellow fever vaccination. TCRdb called the 5' RACE reads again in MiXCR, with one record for every CDR3 protein. The data show fewer than 350,000 distinct CDR3 sequences, about 9.5% seen once. This sample comprised PBMCs, obtained on the day of the first yellow fever vaccination. The receptors here all came from a man younger than 35 who received the YFV17D yellow fever vaccine.

The CDR3 protein is CASSFLGASEQYF. The CDR3 DNA sequence: TGTGCCAGCAGCTTCCTGGGAGCGTCCGAGCAGTACTTC. V usage is TRBV7-2 and J usage is TRBJ2-7; perhaps TRBD2 as D (5 bases). Looked up from germline, CDR1 is SGHTA and CDR2 is FQGNSA. CDR3 length equals 13 residues. Trimming cost V 3 bases and J 6 bases, with 12 bases left between them.

The chain carries TRBV5-1 and TRBJ2-3; D gene ambiguous. Germline CDR1 and CDR2: SGHRS and YFSETQ. V lost 7 bases, J lost 5 bases, and 11 bases lay in between. The CDR3 extends over 12 amino acids. CDR3 nucleotides: TGCGCCAGCGGGTTCGTGGGAGATACGCAGTATTTT. The encoded protein is CASGFVGDTQYF.

The J gene is TRBJ1-5, the V gene TRBV4-1, with 7 nucleotides matching TRBD1. Looked up from germline, CDR1 is MGHRA and CDR2 is YSYEKL. Germline trimming cut 7 bases from V and 7 bases from J; bases unmatched to any gene: 10. The CDR3 sequence is 14 residues long. The CDR3 loop is CASIPTGESQPQHF. As DNA, the CDR3 is TGCGCCAGCATCCCAACAGGGGAAAGCCAGCCCCAGCATTTT.

This clonotype showed up just a few times. V is TRBV4-1 and J is TRBJ2-3, with 8 nucleotides matching TRBD2. With 3 bases clipped from V and 2 bases from J, the junction kept 7 bases outside the gene matches. CDR3 size: 16 residues. Germline assignment: CDR1 MGHRA and CDR2 YSYEKL. CDR3: CASSQTSVSLTDTQYF. The CDR3 DNA follows: TGCGCCAGCAGCCAGACTAGCGTCTCGCTCACAGATACGCAGTATTTT.

This clonotype was seen ten or more times. V gene TRBV24-1 combines with J gene TRBJ2-2; D might be TRBD1 (6 bases). The CDR3 runs to 13 residues. Trimming cost V 3 bases and J 6 bases, with 7 bases left between them. From germline, CDR1 is KGHDR and CDR2 SFDVKD. The CDR3 DNA is TGTGCCACCAGTGATCCAGGGGCCGGGGAGCTGTTTTTT. Translating gives CATSDPGAGELFF.

This clonotype has only a few counts. The chain has TRBV12-3 or TRBV12-4 and TRBJ2-1, with TRBD1 matching 8 bases. J was trimmed by 1 base and V by 7 bases; bases with no gene match: 9. This CDR3 contains 16 residues. CDR3 amino acids: CASNYAGTGSYNEQFF. As DNA, the CDR3 is TGTGCCAGCAACTATGCCGGGACAGGTTCCTACAATGAGCAGTTCTTC.

This chain connects TRBV28 to TRBJ1-5; 7 bases map to TRBD1. Germline values: CDR1 MDHEN, CDR2 SYDVKM. The V gene end was trimmed by 2 bases and the J gene end by 2 bases; junction bases not matched to a gene: 6. This CDR3 has 16 residues. CDR3 sequence (DNA): TGTGCCAGCAGTTTAGAGGAGGGGGCGGGCAATCAGCCCCAGCATTTT. It is translated as CASSLEEGAGNQPQHF.

The rearrangement uses TRBV28 and TRBJ1-3; D is possibly TRBD1 (5 bases). This CDR3 contains 18 residues. The germline V gene encodes CDR1 MDHEN and CDR2 SYDVKM. V was pared by 3 bases and J by 0 bases, with 18 bases between. CDR3 residues: CASSFRNWRDVSGNTIYF. CDR3 sequence (DNA): TGTGCCAGCAGTTTTCGAAACTGGCGGGACGTCTCTGGAAACACCATATATTTT.

The chain uses TRBV28 and TRBJ1-1; tentative D call: TRBD1 (5 bases). From germline, CDR1 is MDHEN and CDR2 SYDVKM. V was cut by 1 base and J by 3 bases, with 9 bases left in between. The CDR3 sequence is 14 residues long. CDR3 in amino acids: CASSLSGDYTEAFF. The CDR3 DNA follows: TGTGCCAGCAGTTTATCTGGGGACTACACTGAAGCTTTCTTT.

This clonotype showed up just a few times. The J gene is TRBJ1-2, the V gene TRBV5-6; perhaps TRBD1 as D (5 bases). V gave up 4 bases and J gave up 5 bases, with 12 bases separating them. The germline gives CDR1 SGHDT, CDR2 YYEEEE. The CDR3 length is 13 residues. Written as DNA, the CDR3 is TGTGCCAGCAGCCCGCCGACAGCGTATGGCTACACCTTC. It specifies CASSPPTAYGYTF.

Only a few counts were recorded for this clonotype. The V and J genes are TRBV4-1 and TRBJ1-5; D is unresolved. The CDR3 runs to 16 residues. The V gene's germline CDR1 is MGHRA and CDR2 YSYEKL. V dropped 1 base and J dropped 4 bases, with 14 bases sitting between them. For the CDR3, the DNA is TGCGCCAGCAGCCAAGCCGGACCCACTCTAAATCAGCCCCAGCATTTT. Amino acids: CASSQAGPTLNQPQHF.

This clonotype appeared a few times. This chain uses TRBV6-2 or TRBV6-3 with TRBJ1-1, with a possible D match to TRBD1 (5 bases). This CDR3 has 16 residues. Per germline, CDR1 MNHEY and CDR2 SVGEGT. Between the trimmed V and J ends, which lost 0 bases and 4 bases, there was a span of 15 bases. CDR3 loop: CASSYSTRAPGTEAFF. For the CDR3, the DNA is TGTGCCAGCAGTTACTCGACCAGGGCCCCGGGCACTGAAGCTTTCTTT.

The J gene is TRBJ2-3, the V gene TRBV5-4; TRBD2 aligns across 7 bases. Losses at the gene ends were 4 bases for V and 0 bases for J; bases not matched to a gene: 11. The CDR3 has 17 amino acids. Germline CDR1 and CDR2: SGHNT and YYREEE (reference sequence). The CDR3 DNA follows: TGTGCCAGCAGCGTTGGGGGAGCGGGGTCTAGCACAGATACGCAGTATTTT. Translating gives CASSVGGAGSSTDTQYF.

This clonotype has a handful of counts. The V and J genes are TRBV5-1 and TRBJ1-6; D unresolved. Germline V CDR1 and CDR2: SGHRS, YFSETQ. The CDR3 runs to 15 residues. V lost 0 bases and J 6 bases, leaving 10 bases between the germline ends. The CDR3 DNA is TGCGCCAGCAGCTTGGAGGACCTCCTTAATTCACCCCTCCACTTT. It codes for CASSLEDLLNSPLHF.

The V call is TRBV5-8, the J call TRBJ2-1; unclear D gene. The CDR3 has 13 residues. The germline V and J ends were trimmed by 1 base and 8 bases, with 10 bases remaining between them. CDR1 is SGHTS, CDR2 YDEGEE, per germline. The CDR3 DNA is TGTGCCAGCAGCTTGTCCGATCGGGATGAGCAGTTCTTC. Protein product: CASSLSDRDEQFF.

This clonotype came up a few times. The V call is TRBV2, the J call TRBJ2-1; TRBD2 is a possible D gene (6 bases). V dropped 6 bases and J dropped 7 bases, with 19 bases sitting between them. There are 15 residues in the CDR3. CDR1 and CDR2 from the germline V gene are SNHLY and FYNNEI. The CDR3 nucleotides read TGTGCCAGCAGGGCCCGGGACTGGGGTCGAAATGAGCAGTTCTTC. This codes for CASRARDWGRNEQFF.

The table lists this clonotype with a count of one. The chain uses TRBV20-1 and TRBJ2-5, with 11 bases aligning to TRBD2. J was trimmed by 1 base and V by 4 bases; bases with no gene match: 14. The germline V gene has CDR1 DFQATT and CDR2 SNEGSKA (reference sequence). This CDR3 has 18 amino acids. Written as DNA, the CDR3 is TGCAGTGCTAAAAAGGGGACTAGCGGTTTTTCCCGCCAAGAGACCCAGTACTTC. It yields the protein CSAKKGTSGFSRQETQYF.

This clonotype was seen ten or more times. This chain links TRBV5-1 with TRBJ2-3, with TRBD1 identical over 10 bases. The CDR3 contains 14 residues. Unmatched junction bases numbered 3, after V lost 4 bases and J lost 4 bases. CDR1 is SGHRS, CDR2 YFSETQ, per germline. This CDR3 reads CASSRDRGSDTQYF. The CDR3 DNA reads TGCGCCAGCAGCCGGGACAGGGGATCAGATACGCAGTATTTT.

The V and J genes are TRBV5-1 and TRBJ1-1; D unclear. Germline assignment: CDR1 SGHRS and CDR2 YFSETQ. This CDR3 spans 14 amino acids. Trimming cost V 4 bases and J 1 base, with 11 bases left between them. CDR3 DNA sequence: TGCGCCAGCAGCCCTATACCCTCGAACACTGAAGCTTTCTTT. It is translated as CASSPIPSNTEAFF.

This chain connects TRBV20-1 to TRBJ2-3; TRBD1 is a possible D gene (5 bases). The V end lost 6 bases, the J end lost 6 bases, and 19 bases lay between the germline ends. This CDR3 region has 14 residues. The germline CDR1 and CDR2 sequences are DFQATT and SNEGSKA (reference sequence). The CDR3 DNA follows: TGCAGTGCACAGCAGGGTACCAGTAGGGATACGCAGTATTTT. Protein product: CSAQQGTSRDTQYF.

This clonotype was counted at least ten times. This chain uses TRBV5-1 with TRBJ1-1; D is unclear. Deletions cut 4 bases from V and 1 base from J, with 11 bases between. CDR1 and CDR2 (germline): SGHRS, YFSETQ. This CDR3 spans 14 amino acids. The CDR3 DNA reads TGCGCCAGCAGCGGATGGACGCGGAACACTGAAGCTTTCTTT. This codes for CASSGWTRNTEAFF.

This clonotype was detected only a few times. The gene calls are TRBV7-9 and TRBJ1-1; unclear D gene. CDR1 SEHNR and CDR2 FQNEAQ come from the germline V gene (reference sequence). V lost 4 bases to trimming and J lost 1 base, with 13 bases between them. This CDR3 has 15 amino acids. CDR3 sequence: CASSSRSAGNTEAFF. Here the CDR3 DNA reads TGTGCCAGCAGCTCTAGATCCGCAGGGAACACTGAAGCTTTCTTT.

This clonotype was detected a few times. The chain is built from TRBV5-4 and TRBJ2-1; 8 bases agree with TRBD1. J lost 6 bases, V lost 2 bases, and 7 bases had no gene match. Germline V gives CDR1 SGHNT, CDR2 YYREEE (reference sequence). There are 15 residues in the CDR3. The CDR3 region has the DNA TGTGCCAGCAGCTTTGCGGCACAGGGGGGCAATGAGCAGTTCTTC. Translation: CASSFAAQGGNEQFF.

The V gene is TRBV11-1, the J gene TRBJ1-6, with D maybe TRBD1 (6 bases). The length of the CDR3 is 15 residues. The germline CDR1 and CDR2 sequences are SGHAT and FQDESV (reference sequence). Trimming took off 3 bases at V and 7 bases at J, with 13 bases between the two ends. CDR3 sequence (DNA): TGTGCCAGCAGCTTCGGCACAGGGATGAATTCACCCCTCCACTTT. Encoded protein: CASSFGTGMNSPLHF.

This chain uses TRBV27 with TRBJ2-3; D gene unclear. Looked up from germline, CDR1 is MNHEY and CDR2 is SMNVEV (reference sequence). The V and J ends lost 1 base and 0 bases respectively, with 17 bases between them. CDR3 length: 18 amino acids. CDR3: CASSLWLGGRISTDTQYF. The CDR3 region has the DNA TGTGCCAGCAGTTTATGGTTAGGCGGCCGGATTAGCACAGATACGCAGTATTTT.

The chain carries TRBV6-4 and TRBJ2-7; no clear D. In germline, CDR1 is MRHNA, CDR2 SNTAGT. Trimming removed 5 bases from V and 1 base from J, with 6 bases in between. This CDR3 spans 12 amino acids. CDR3 bases: TGTGCCAGCAGTCCCCCATCCTACGAGCAGTACGTC. Residues: CASSPPSYEQYV.

This clonotype came up a few times. The V and J genes are TRBV30 and TRBJ2-7; D ambiguous. Germline CDR1 GTSNPN, CDR2 SVGIG (reference sequence). The CDR3 has 11 amino acids. V was clipped by 7 bases and J by 4 bases, with 11 bases between them. As DNA, the CDR3 is TGTGCCTCCCTAGATTCGTACGAGCAGTACTTC. Protein sequence: CASLDSYEQYF. The full variable domain, with the rest looked up from reference TRBV30 and TRBJ2-7, is SQTIHQWPATLVQPVGSPLSLECTVEGTSNPNLYWYRQAAGRGLQLLFYSVGIGQISSEVPQNLSASRPQDRQFILSSKKLLLSDSGFYLCASLDSYEQYFGPGTRLTVT.

The genes are TRBV6-5 and TRBJ2-3; 11 bases line up with TRBD2. The CDR3 is 16 residues long. The germline gives CDR1 MNHEY, CDR2 SVGAGI. V dropped 5 bases and J dropped 5; count of bases not matched to a gene: 9. The chain's CDR3 is CASSNIAGGFGDTQYF. The CDR3 DNA is TGTGCCAGCAGTAACATAGCGGGGGGGTTTGGAGATACGCAGTATTTT.

Concerning this clonotype itself: The germline gene is not matched at one end of the junction; a read error may be the cause. The J gene is TRBJ2-5, the V gene TRBV18; 13 positions agree with TRBD2. Germline CDR1 KGHSH, CDR2 LQKENI. The CDR3 covers 16 residues. The CDR3 bases are TGTGCCAGCTCATCACCCTGGACTAGCGGGAGAGAGACCCAGTACTTC. It is translated as CASSSPWTSGRETQYF. Supplemented by reference TRBV18 and TRBJ2-5, the full variable domain reads NAGVMQNPRHLVRRRGQEARLRCSPMKGHSHVYWYRQLPEEGLKFMVYLQKENIIDESGMPKERFSAEFPKEGPSILRIQQVVRGDSAAYFCASSSPWTSGRETQYFGPGTRLLVL.

This clonotype has just one count. V is TRBV9 and J is TRBJ2-5, with 7 bases aligning to TRBD1. V dropped 3 bases and J dropped 2; count of bases not matched to a gene: 7. The CDR3 is 15 residues long. CDR1 and CDR2 from the germline V gene are SGDLS and YYNGEE. CDR3 protein: CASSAHGDRQETQYF. CDR3 DNA sequence: TGTGCCAGCAGCGCCCACGGGGACAGACAAGAGACCCAGTACTTC.

The V gene is TRBV29-1, the J gene TRBJ1-1, with no clear D. V was cut by 0 bases and J by 5 bases, with 10 bases left in between. The germline CDR1 and CDR2 sequences are SQVTM and ANQGSEA. The CDR3 spans 13 residues. The CDR3 region has the DNA TGCAGCGTTGAAGAGGCCCTTGGGACTGAAGCTTTCTTT. It codes for CSVEEALGTEAFF.

The chain combines TRBV7-3 with TRBJ2-3, with 12 bases lining up with TRBD2. Germline V CDR1 and CDR2: SGHTA, FQGTGA. V dropped 2 bases and J dropped 2; count of bases not matched to a gene: 5. The CDR3 loop spans 17 amino acids. CDR3 sequence: CASSLGLAGSATDTQYF. The CDR3 DNA reads TGTGCCAGCAGCTTAGGACTAGCGGGATCTGCCACAGATACGCAGTATTTT.